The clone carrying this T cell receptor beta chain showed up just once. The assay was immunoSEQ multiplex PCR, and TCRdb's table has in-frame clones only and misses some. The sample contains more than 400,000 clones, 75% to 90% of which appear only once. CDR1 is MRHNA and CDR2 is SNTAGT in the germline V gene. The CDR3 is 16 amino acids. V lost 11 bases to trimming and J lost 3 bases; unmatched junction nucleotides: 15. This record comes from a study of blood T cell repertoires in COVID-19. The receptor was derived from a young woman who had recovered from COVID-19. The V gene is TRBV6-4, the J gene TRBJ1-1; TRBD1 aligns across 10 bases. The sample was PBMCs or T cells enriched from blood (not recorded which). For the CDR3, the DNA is TGTGCCTCCTCCAAAAGCGGGACAGGGGAATACACTGAAGCTTTCTTT. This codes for CASSKSGTGEYTEAFF.